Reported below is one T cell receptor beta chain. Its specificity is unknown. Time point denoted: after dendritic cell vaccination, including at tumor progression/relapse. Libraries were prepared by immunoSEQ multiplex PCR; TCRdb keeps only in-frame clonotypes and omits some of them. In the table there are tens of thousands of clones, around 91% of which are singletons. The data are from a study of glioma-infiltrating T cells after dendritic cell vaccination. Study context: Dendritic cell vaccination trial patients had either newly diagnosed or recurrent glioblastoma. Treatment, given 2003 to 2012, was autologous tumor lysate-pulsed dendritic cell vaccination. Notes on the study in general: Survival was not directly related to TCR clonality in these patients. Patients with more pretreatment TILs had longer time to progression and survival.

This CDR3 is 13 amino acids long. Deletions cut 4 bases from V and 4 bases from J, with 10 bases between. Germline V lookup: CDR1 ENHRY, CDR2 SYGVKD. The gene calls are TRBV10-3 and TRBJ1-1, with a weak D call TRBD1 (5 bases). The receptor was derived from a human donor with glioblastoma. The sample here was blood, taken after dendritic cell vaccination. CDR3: CAISGGGATEAFF. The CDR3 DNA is TGTGCCATCAGTGGGGGTGGGGCCACTGAAGCTTTCTTT.